The rows below give T cell receptor beta chains drawn from one sample of a study of Ad26.COV2.S vaccination and SARS-CoV-2 variants. Here immunoSEQ multiplex PCR was the method, and the copy in TCRdb shows in-frame clones only, minus some. The sample has around 350,000 clones; around 83% are singletons. This sample comprised peripheral blood, obtained in a trial of Ad26.COV2.S vaccine versus placebo. Receptors were obtained from a person aged 18-65 years who received the Ad26.COV2.S COVID-19 vaccine or a placebo. Both conserved end residues are part of each CDR3. Each record gives: J gene, V gene, clone size, D gene, CDR3 DNA, CDR3 protein. The D gene is left open where the match is weak. Size tells how often a clone was seen (once, few, many) or the class of an expanded clone, and some rows leave it out.

TRBJ2-5,TRBV11-2,-,TRBD2,TGTGCCAGCAGATATCCGGGACTAGCGGACAGGTCCCAGTACTTC,CASRYPGLADRSQYF
TRBJ1-2,TRBV5-6,-,-,TGTGCCAGCAGCTACGCCGGGCTATATCCTAACTATGGCTACACCTTC,CASSYAGLYPNYGYTF
TRBJ2-7,TRBV5-1,-,-,TGCGCCAGCAGCTTGGCCGGGGACGGGGTGGCGCAGTACTTC,CASSLAGDGVAQYF
TRBJ2-2,TRBV27,-,-,TGTGCCAGCAGTCTCCTGAAACGAGCGGGGAACACCGGGGAGCTGTTTTTT,CASSLLKRAGNTGELFF
TRBJ2-5,TRBV5-1,once,-,TGCGCCAGCAACATGGACGGTGAGACCCAGTACTTC,CASNMDGETQYF
TRBJ2-5,TRBV2,many,TRBD1,TGTGCCAGTAAACAGGGGGCCGAGGGTACGACCCAGTACTTC,CASKQGAEGTTQYF
TRBJ2-7,TRBV2,-,-,TGTGCCAGCAGTGAGAATACTGTTAGCTCCTACGAGCAGTACTTC,CASSENTVSSYEQYF
TRBJ1-3,TRBV30,-,-,TGTGCCTGGAGTGTACTAAGACAGAGCCCTTTTTATGGAAACACCATATATTTT,CAWSVLRQSPFYGNTIYF
TRBJ1-5,TRBV28,-,-,TGTGCCAGCAGTTTAACCCTGGGTGGACCTGACCAGCCCCAGCATTTT,CASSLTLGGPDQPQHF
TRBJ1-2,TRBV5-6,-,-,TGTGCCAGCAGCGGAGGACTATATGGCTACACCTTC,CASSGGLYGYTF
TRBJ2-5,TRBV7-9,-,-,TGTGCCAGCAGCTTAGTAGCGGAAGAGACCCAGTACTTC,CASSLVAEETQYF
TRBJ2-1,TRBV6-6,-,-,TGTGCCAGCAGCCAACCGGGCCTTCAAGACTATGAGCAGTTCTTC,CASSQPGLQDYEQFF
TRBJ2-7,TRBV4-2,-,-,TGTGCCAGCAGCCAAGGGGCCGATTGGGAGCAGTACTTC,CASSQGADWEQYF
TRBJ2-7,TRBV4-3,-,-,TGCGCCAGCAGCCAAGGGGACTCAGGGGCCTACGAGCAGTACTTC,CASSQGDSGAYEQYF
TRBJ1-2,TRBV19,-,-,TGTGCCAGTAGTATCGGACCCGGCAACTATGGCTACACCTTC,CASSIGPGNYGYTF
TRBJ2-5,TRBV2,-,TRBD2,TGTGCCAGCAGTACTAGCGTAGAGACCCAGTACTTC,CASSTSVETQYF
TRBJ2-5,TRBV10-1,-,-,TGCGCCAGCAGTTCCGGACAGCGGGGAGAGACCCAGTACTTC,CASSSGQRGETQYF
TRBJ1-1,TRBV6-5,-,TRBD1,TGTGCCAGCAATAAACTCGCGGGACAGGGAGTAGCTTTCTTT,CASNKLAGQGVAFF
TRBJ2-7,TRBV5-6,-,-,TGTGCCAGCAGCTTGGGAATGGGGCTCTACGAGCAGTACTTC,CASSLGMGLYEQYF
TRBJ2-5,TRBV5-1,-,-,TGCGCCAGCAGCTTGGAGGCCCTGAAAGGGGAGACCCAGTACTTC,CASSLEALKGETQYF
TRBJ2-7,TRBV13,-,TRBD1,TGTGCCAGCGGGACAGCCTACGAGCAGTACTTC,CASGTAYEQYF
TRBJ2-5,TRBV10-3,-,TRBD2,TGTGCCATCAGTGAGTCAGCTAGCGGGGGGCAAGAGACCCAGTACTTC,CAISESASGGQETQYF
TRBJ1-4,TRBV27,-,-,TGTGCCAGCAGCCCGGAGGCCGAATGGCGTCGTGAAAAACTGTTTTTT,CASSPEAEWRREKLFF
TRBJ2-4,TRBV7-9,-,-,TGTGCCAGCAGCTTAGAAGCGGGAGCCAAAAACATTCAGTACTTC,CASSLEAGAKNIQYF
TRBJ2-2,TRBV19,-,TRBD1,TGTGCCAGTAGTACGGCCCCCGGGACAGCTAACACCGGGGAGCTGTTTTTT,CASSTAPGTANTGELFF
TRBJ2-1,TRBV7-7,-,-,TGTGCTAGCAGCTTAGAGGCTAGCCCCTCCTACAATGAGCAGTTCTTC,CASSLEASPSYNEQFF
TRBJ1-1,TRBV5-6,-,-,TGTGCCAGCAGCTTGGGTTGGGAGACTGAAGCTTTCTTT,CASSLGWETEAFF
TRBJ2-3,TRBV7-6,-,-,TGTGCCAGCAGCTTAGGGGGCGGGCTAACCGCCACGCAGTATTTT,CASSLGGGLTATQYF
TRBJ1-2,TRBV30,-,-,TGTGCCTGGAGTGTCGGGTCGACGGGTGGCTACACCTTC,CAWSVGSTGGYTF
TRBJ2-1,TRBV11-3,-,TRBD2,TGTGCCAGCAGCCGAGGACTAGCGGGAGTAGGAGAGCAGTTCTTC,CASSRGLAGVGEQFF
TRBJ2-5,TRBV2,once,TRBD2,TGTGCCAGCAGTGGAGTACTAGCGGAAGAGACCCAGTACTTC,CASSGVLAEETQYF
TRBJ2-2,TRBV24-1,-,TRBD2,TGTGCCACCAGTGACCAGGGACTAGCGGGGACCGGGGAGCTGTTTTTT,CATSDQGLAGTGELFF
TRBJ1-2,TRBV5-1,-,-,TGCGCCAGCAGCCCCGTTCTGAACAGTTCGAATGGCTACACCTTC,CASSPVLNSSNGYTF
TRBJ1-5,TRBV7-2,-,TRBD1,TGTGCCAGCAGCTTAAACAGGGGGGTTGGACAGCCCCAGCATTTT,CASSLNRGVGQPQHF
TRBJ2-7,TRBV4-3,-,TRBD2,TGCGCCAGCAGCCAAGGTCTAGCGGGGTTCTACGAGCAGTACTTC,CASSQGLAGFYEQYF
TRBJ1-6,TRBV6-1,-,-,TGTGCCAGCAGTGACCCCGGGGTGGTCACAGCATCTAATTCACCCCTCCACTTT,CASSDPGVVTASNSPLHF
TRBJ1-2,TRBV3-1/TRBV3-2,-,-,TGTGCCAGCAGCCCGGATGGAGGGATCTATGGCTACACCTTC,CASSPDGGIYGYTF
TRBJ1-2,TRBV18,-,TRBD1,TGTGCCAGCTCACAGGGACAGGACCCTTATGGCTACACCTTC,CASSQGQDPYGYTF
TRBJ1-5,TRBV3-1/TRBV3-2,-,-,TGTGCCAGCAGCCAAGAAAGATACCTGAAACGGATCTATAGCAATCAGCCCCAGCATTTT,CASSQERYLKRIYSNQPQHF
TRBJ1-5,TRBV30,-,-,TGTGCCTGGAGTGTCCCCGGACAGTTCAATCAGCCCCAGCATTTT,CAWSVPGQFNQPQHF